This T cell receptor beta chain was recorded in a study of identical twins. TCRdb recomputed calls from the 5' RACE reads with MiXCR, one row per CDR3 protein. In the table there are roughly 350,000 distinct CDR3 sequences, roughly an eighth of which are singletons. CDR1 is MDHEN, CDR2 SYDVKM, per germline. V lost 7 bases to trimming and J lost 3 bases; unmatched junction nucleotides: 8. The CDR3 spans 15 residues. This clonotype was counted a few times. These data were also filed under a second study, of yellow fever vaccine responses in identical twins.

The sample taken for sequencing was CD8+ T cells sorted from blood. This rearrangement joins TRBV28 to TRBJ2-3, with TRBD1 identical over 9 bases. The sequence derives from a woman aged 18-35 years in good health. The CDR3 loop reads CASTSGQGRTDTQYF. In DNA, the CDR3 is TGTGCCAGCACCTCAGGACAGGGGAGGACAGATACGCAGTATTTT.